The 28 T cell receptor beta chains below were found in one sample sequenced in a study of cytomegalovirus exposure and HLA in healthy donors. PCR amplification relied on 60 Vbeta primers (plus 13 Jbeta primers). Sequencing was performed with immunoSEQ multiplex PCR; in TCRdb, only in-frame clones are kept and a portion is missing. Of roughly 100,000 clones in the sample, nearly 70% are singletons; the top ten hold about 14%. The sequenced material came from PBMCs. All receptors derive from a woman aged 50 to 60 in good health and CMV-seropositive.

CDR3 amino acids: CASRPGGINSPLHF. DNA for the CDR3: TGCGCCAGCCGCCCGGGGGGGATTAATTCACCCCTCCACTTT. The genes are TRBV4-1 and TRBJ1-6; D possibly corresponds to TRBD1 (5 bases). The CDR3 extends over 14 amino acids. V lost 8 bases and J lost 6, with 14 bases in between. Germline CDR1 and CDR2: MGHRA and YSYEKL.

This rearrangement joins TRBV29-1 to TRBJ2-7; D call uncertain. V lost 1 base, J lost 8 bases, and 9 bases lay in between. Per the germline V gene, CDR1 is SQVTM and CDR2 is ANQGSEA. CDR3 length equals 11 residues. This CDR3 is CSVEVVGKQYF. The CDR3 bases are TGCAGCGTTGAAGTGGTCGGTAAGCAGTACTTC.

There are a few counts of this clone. This rearrangement joins TRBV28 to TRBJ1-2, with 8 bases fitting TRBD1. The CDR3 is made up of 12 amino acids. The junction had 2 bases not matched to a gene; V was cut back by 7 bases and J by 4 bases. The germline V gene encodes CDR1 MDHEN and CDR2 SYDVKM. In nucleotides, the CDR3 is TGTGCCAGCATCGGACAGGGCTATGGCTACACCTTC. This encodes CASIGQGYGYTF.

This chain connects TRBV5-1 to TRBJ2-7; 10 nucleotides line up with TRBD2. With 2 bases clipped from V and 4 bases from J, the junction kept 3 bases outside the gene matches. The germline gives CDR1 SGHRS, CDR2 YFSETQ. The CDR3 has 14 residues. Written as DNA, the CDR3 is TGCGCCAGCAGCTTTTCTAGCGGGAGTTACGAGCAGTACTTC. Protein sequence: CASSFSSGSYEQYF.

The chain combines TRBV29-1 with TRBJ1-1; D may be TRBD1 (6 bases). With 6 bases removed from V and 4 bases from J, the gap between germline ends came to 12 bases. Germline V gene lookup returns CDR1 SQVTM and CDR2 ANQGSEA. This CDR3 is built from 12 residues. This CDR3 reads CSVGTFGTEAFF. For the CDR3, the DNA is TGCAGCGTCGGGACATTCGGCACTGAAGCTTTCTTT.

The rearrangement links TRBV5-1 to TRBJ2-3; 9 bases line up with TRBD2. The CDR3 loop spans 16 amino acids. Losses at the gene ends were 3 bases for V and 5 bases for J; bases not matched to a gene: 10. The germline V gene encodes CDR1 SGHRS and CDR2 YFSETQ. The CDR3 DNA follows: TGCGCCAGCAGCTCCCCGGGTAGCGGGAGTGTAGATACGCAGTATTTT. This codes for CASSSPGSGSVDTQYF.

V usage is TRBV11-2 and J usage is TRBJ2-1; 7 positions agree with TRBD2. The CDR3 covers 15 residues. The J segment lost 9 bases and the V segment lost 3 bases, leaving 11 bases of the junction unmatched. Germline values: CDR1 SGHAT, CDR2 FQNNGV. CDR3 in DNA: TGTGCCAGCAGCTTCTCAGCGGGGACCCGGGGTGAGCAGTTCTTC. It yields the protein CASSFSAGTRGEQFF.

The chain combines TRBV5-4 with TRBJ2-7; 9 nucleotides match TRBD1. CDR1 and CDR2 (germline): SGHNT, YYREEE (reference sequence). V lost 2 bases and J lost 1; bases outside the gene matches: 4. This CDR3 spans 15 amino acids. CDR3 nucleotide sequence: TGTGCCAGCAGCTTTCGGGACAGGGTATCCTACGAGCAGTACTTC. This gives the protein CASSFRDRVSYEQYF.

V gene TRBV28 combines with J gene TRBJ2-1, with 7 nucleotides matching TRBD1. Losses at the gene ends were 5 bases for V and 2 bases for J; bases not matched to a gene: 12. Germline V lookup: CDR1 MDHEN, CDR2 SYDVKM. This CDR3 contains 17 residues. The DNA of the CDR3 is TGTGCCAGCAGTCAAAAAATTCGACAGGGCCCCTACAATGAGCAGTTCTTC. Translation: CASSQKIRQGPYNEQFF.

The V gene is TRBV7-2, the J gene TRBJ2-7; 7 bases are shared with TRBD1. Germline V CDR1 and CDR2: SGHTA, FQGNSA. Trimming removed 0 bases from V and 4 bases from J; junction bases left unmatched: 9. The CDR3 has 16 amino acids. The CDR3, as DNA: TGTGCCAGCAGCTTAGCCGCGAGAAACAGGGGTTACGAGCAGTACTTC. This gives the protein CASSLAARNRGYEQYF.

V gene TRBV4-2 combines with J gene TRBJ2-7, with TRBD1 matching 10 bases. This CDR3 has 16 amino acids. Trimming took 2 bases from V and 5 from J; bases not matched to a gene: 9. CDR1 is LGHNA and CDR2 is YNFKEQ in the germline V gene. Here the CDR3 DNA reads TGTGCCAGCAGCCAAAAAACCGGGACAGGGGTTAACGAGCAGTACTTC. Protein product: CASSQKTGTGVNEQYF.

This clone showed up just a few times. The rearrangement joins TRBV29-1 to TRBJ1-1; no reliable D call. CDR1 and CDR2 (germline): SQVTM, ANQGSEA. Trimming stripped 8 bases from V and 1 base from J, with 8 bases between. The CDR3 contains 11 residues. CDR3 in DNA: TGCAGCACGACTGAGAACACTGAAGCTTTCTTT. This sequence encodes CSTTENTEAFF.

This clone was found a few times. J is TRBJ2-7 and V is TRBV27, with TRBD2 matching over 10 bases. Per the germline V gene, CDR1 is MNHEY and CDR2 is SMNVEV (reference sequence). The junction had 18 bases not matched to a gene; V was cut back by 3 bases and J by 4 bases. The length of the CDR3 is 19 residues. CDR3 nucleotides: TGTGCCAGCAGTTTGGGTTTTCATCCAAGCGGGAGGGCCTATTACGAGCAGTACTTC. It specifies CASSLGFHPSGRAYYEQYF.

The chain carries TRBV9 and TRBJ1-1; 7 bases line up with TRBD1. CDR1 is SGDLS, CDR2 YYNGEE, per germline. V gave up 0 bases and J gave up 5 bases; unmatched junction bases: 4. The length of the CDR3 is 14 residues. The CDR3 loop reads CASSVEGRGTEAFF. Written as DNA, the CDR3 is TGTGCCAGCAGCGTAGAAGGCAGGGGGACTGAAGCTTTCTTT.

This chain connects TRBV15 to TRBJ1-4, with D possibly matching TRBD1 (5 bases). V shed 2 bases and J shed 7 bases, with 8 bases lying between them. The CDR3 runs 13 residues. CDR1 LNHNV and CDR2 YYDKDF come from the germline V gene (reference sequence). The DNA of the CDR3 is TGTGCCACCAGCAGACGGACACGTGAAAAACTGTTTTTT. Its protein product is CATSRRTREKLFF. Filled out from reference TRBV15 and TRBJ1-4, the complete variable domain reads DAMVIQNPRYQVTQFGKPVTLSCSQTLNHNVMYWYQQKSSQAPKLLFHYYDKDFNNEADTPDNFQSRRPNTSFCFLDIRSPGLGDTAMYLCATSRRTREKLFFGSGTQLSVL.

The gene calls are TRBV7-2 and TRBJ2-3; 15 bases line up with TRBD2. The CDR3 spans 16 residues. Unmatched junction bases numbered 3, after V lost 4 bases and J lost 4 bases. Germline lookup yields CDR1 SGHTA and CDR2 FQGNSA. CDR3: CASSSGLAGGADTQYF. The CDR3 DNA follows: TGTGCCAGCAGCTCCGGACTAGCGGGAGGGGCAGATACGCAGTATTTT.

The genes are TRBV28 and TRBJ2-1; weak D call: TRBD2 (6 bases). The V and J ends lost 5 bases and 4 bases respectively, with 12 bases between them. Germline V gives CDR1 MDHEN, CDR2 SYDVKM. CDR3 length equals 14 residues. CDR3 protein: CASSRRGRYNEQFF. The DNA of the CDR3 is TGTGCCAGCAGTAGGAGGGGCCGATACAATGAGCAGTTCTTC. Using reference TRBV28 and TRBJ2-1 for the parts outside the CDR3, the full variable domain is DVKVTQSSRYLVKRTGEKVFLECVQDMDHENMFWYRQDPGLGLRLIYFSYDVKMKEKGDIPEGYSVSREKKERFSLILESASTNQTSMYLCASSRRGRYNEQFFGPGTRLTVL.

The chain couples TRBV27 to TRBJ2-2; 9 bases are a match to TRBD2. This CDR3 region has 14 residues. The ends lost 8 bases at V and 6 bases at J; junction bases unmatched: 7. Germline values: CDR1 MNHEY, CDR2 SMNVEV (reference sequence). The CDR3 DNA reads TGTGCCAGCTTCGCGGGAGGGCGCGCCGGGGAGCTGTTTTTT. Translated, it gives CASFAGGRAGELFF.

As regards this clone: At one end, the junction sequence differs from germline, possibly due to a read error. Written as DNA, the CDR3 is TGCGCCAGCAGCCAACCGGACTGGCCATTCGAGGATTTT. Amino acid sequence: CASSQPDWPFEDF. This rearrangement joins TRBV4-1 to TRBJ2-3, with D perhaps matching TRBD2 (5 bases). CDR1 and CDR2 from the germline V gene are MGHRA and YSYEKL. This CDR3 is built from 13 residues.

This clone was observed once. This chain joins TRBV7-9 and TRBJ2-5; TRBD2 might be the D (6 bases). This CDR3 comprises 15 residues. Germline V CDR1 and CDR2: SEHNR, FQNEAQ (reference sequence). Trimming cost V 5 bases and J 3 bases, with 16 bases left between them. The CDR3 here is CASSRTGVEKETQYF. Here the CDR3 DNA reads TGTGCCAGCAGCCGGACGGGAGTGGAAAAAGAGACCCAGTACTTC. The full variable domain, completed using reference TRBV7-9 and TRBJ2-5, is DTGVSQNPRHKITKRGQNVTFRCDPISEHNRLYWYRQTLGQGPEFLTYFQNEAQLEKSRLLSDRFSAERPKGSFSTLEIQRTEQGDSAMYLCASSRTGVEKETQYFGPGTRLLVL.

This clone was counted once. The V and J genes are TRBV6-1 and TRBJ2-3; D perhaps matches TRBD1 (6 bases). The germline V and J ends were trimmed by 6 bases and 2 bases, with 12 bases remaining between them. The germline V gene has CDR1 MNHNS and CDR2 SASEGT. The CDR3 covers 14 residues. In DNA form, the CDR3 reads TGTGCCAGCAGCCCAACAGGGATCACAGATACGCAGTATTTT. It yields the protein CASSPTGITDTQYF.

The rearrangement links TRBV5-1 to TRBJ2-5; 8 nucleotides align to TRBD2. This CDR3 has 18 amino acids. Germline-derived CDR1 and CDR2 are SGHRS and YFSETQ. V trimming: 1 base; J trimming: 2 bases; junction bases outside the gene matches: 13. For the CDR3, the DNA is TGCGCCAGCAGCTTGAAAGGAATTAGCGGGGTACCTCAAGAGACCCAGTACTTC. It specifies CASSLKGISGVPQETQYF.

This clone has just a few counts. The chain employs TRBV7-9 and TRBJ1-1; TRBD1 might be the D (6 bases). The CDR3 length is 16 residues. Trimming cost V 6 bases and J 1 base, with 18 bases left between them. Germline V gives CDR1 SEHNR, CDR2 FQNEAQ (reference sequence). DNA of the CDR3: TGTGCCAGCAGTCCTTATCCCAGGGGTGGGAACACTGAAGCTTTCTTT. It is translated as CASSPYPRGGNTEAFF.

In DNA form, the CDR3 reads TGTGCCAGCAGTTTCAACGACAGGGTCGGAGAGACCCAGTACTTC. This translates into CASSFNDRVGETQYF. The V call is TRBV27, the J call TRBJ2-5, with 7 positions matching TRBD1. CDR3 length: 15 amino acids. Unmatched junction bases numbered 8, after V lost 3 bases and J lost 4 bases. Germline loops: CDR1 MNHEY, CDR2 SMNVEV (reference sequence).

This clone was picked up one time. This CDR3 is CASSYRVRSQPQHF. The CDR3 DNA reads TGTGCCAGCAGCTACAGGGTGCGGAGTCAGCCCCAGCATTTT. The rearrangement joins TRBV7-2 to TRBJ1-5, with D perhaps matching TRBD1 (6 bases). The germline V gene encodes CDR1 SGHTA and CDR2 FQGNSA. CDR3 length: 14 residues. V lost 4 bases, J lost 6 bases, and 13 bases lay in between.

Details on this clone: Other DNA sequences from this sample encode an identical CDR3 as well. The chain employs TRBV10-3 and TRBJ2-1; 8 bases agree with TRBD1. Looked up from germline, CDR1 is ENHRY and CDR2 is SYGVKD. The CDR3 sequence is 16 residues long. V lost 3 bases and J lost 9; bases outside the gene matches: 13. CDR3 protein: CAISDRTGNLHGEQFF. The CDR3 DNA sequence: TGTGCCATCAGTGACAGGACAGGGAATTTGCACGGTGAGCAGTTCTTC.

This chain links TRBV28 with TRBJ2-7, with D tentatively TRBD1 (6 bases). Germline assignment: CDR1 MDHEN and CDR2 SYDVKM. The CDR3 is 15 amino acids. Trimming stripped 2 bases from V and 2 bases from J, with 13 bases between. The CDR3 loop reads CASSLGTGPPYEQYF. In nucleotides, the CDR3 is TGTGCCAGCAGTTTAGGCACAGGGCCTCCCTACGAGCAGTACTTC.

As regards this clone: Other nucleotide sequences from this sample produce the same CDR3. The chain carries TRBV29-1 and TRBJ1-5, with TRBD1 matching over 11 bases. Germline trimming cut 6 bases from V and 7 bases from J; bases unmatched to any gene: 5. The germline gives CDR1 SQVTM, CDR2 ANQGSEA. The CDR3 is made up of 13 amino acids. As DNA, the CDR3 is TGCAGCGTGGGGACAGGGGGTGGGCAGCCCCAGCATTTT. This encodes CSVGTGGGQPQHF.